These 23 T cell receptor beta chains share one sample of origin, sequenced in a study of CD8+ T cells in alopecia areata. cDNA prepared by RNA extraction and subsequent reverse transcription served as the template for sequencing. Clones were read by immunoSEQ multiplex PCR, and TCRdb kept only the in-frame ones, dropping some. The profile covers 150,000 to 200,000 clones, with 55% to 70% appearing a single time and less than 3.5% taken by the ten largest. Regarding treatment: oral pan-JAK inhibitor, 5-10 mg twice daily. The sample here was CD4+ T cells sorted from blood, taken at week 4, from a patient treated with tofacitinib. The receptors here all came from a human donor with alopecia areata.

The chain combines TRBV29-1 with TRBJ1-2; 7 bases agree with TRBD1. V lost 6 bases to trimming and J lost 2 bases; unmatched junction nucleotides: 6. The CDR3 loop spans 13 amino acids. Germline V gene sequence: CDR1 SQVTM, CDR2 ANQGSEA. The CDR3 sequence: CSVGDRANYGYTF. The DNA of the CDR3 is TGCAGCGTGGGAGACAGGGCGAACTATGGCTACACCTTC.

The rearrangement joins TRBV29-1 to TRBJ1-2, with D possibly matching TRBD1 (5 bases). CDR1 and CDR2 (germline): SQVTM, ANQGSEA. The CDR3 runs 11 residues. The CDR3 DNA reads TGCATCCACTCAGACAGTTATGGCTACACCTTC. Translating it yields CIHSDSYGYTF.

This clone has a handful of counts. Here the CDR3 reads CATTTGTGTGELFF. CDR3 sequence (DNA): TGCGCCACCACAACAGGGACGGGGACCGGGGAGCTGTTTTTT. The chain has TRBV5-1 and TRBJ2-2; D possibly corresponds to TRBD1 (6 bases). CDR1 and CDR2 from the germline V gene are SGHRS and YFSETQ. This CDR3 has 14 residues. V was shortened by 9 bases and J by 5 bases, with 17 bases between the two germline ends.

The J gene is TRBJ1-1, the V gene TRBV2; TRBD1 matches at 7 bases. This CDR3 spans 13 amino acids. Per germline, CDR1 SNHLY and CDR2 FYNNEI. V gave up 10 bases and J gave up 1 base; unmatched junction bases: 6. The CDR3 coding sequence is TGTGCCACCAGGGGGGTTACGAACACTGAAGCTTTCTTT. It specifies CATRGVTNTEAFF.

This clone was picked up a small number of times. J is TRBJ2-5 and V is TRBV7-8, with D unclear. Deletions cut 5 bases from V and 5 bases from J, with 9 bases between. This CDR3 comprises 12 residues. Germline V gives CDR1 SGHVS, CDR2 FQNEAQ. In DNA, the CDR3 is TGTGCCAGCAGCCCCGAGAGGGAGACCCAGTACTTC. Its translation: CASSPERETQYF.

This chain joins TRBV29-1 and TRBJ2-1; no clear D. CDR1 is SQVTM, CDR2 ANQGSEA, per germline. The CDR3 covers 14 residues. V lost 1 base and J lost 6, with 13 bases in between. For the CDR3, the DNA is TGCAGCGTTGAAGGGCGCTTGGTCGGCAATGAGCAGTTCTTC. The encoded protein is CSVEGRLVGNEQFF.

The chain carries TRBV30 and TRBJ2-2, with a tentative D call TRBD1 (5 bases). The CDR3 has 13 residues. Germline CDR1 and CDR2: GTSNPN and SVGIG (reference sequence). The ends were cut back, 5 bases at V and 6 bases at J, with 13 bases in the middle. CDR3: CAWGKGSPGELFF. The DNA of the CDR3 is TGTGCCTGGGGCAAGGGGTCCCCCGGGGAGCTGTTTTTT.

The V gene is TRBV10-3, the J gene TRBJ2-7; D remains ambiguous. Deletions cut 3 bases from V and 3 bases from J, with 9 bases between. The germline CDR1 and CDR2 sequences are ENHRY and SYGVKD. This CDR3 region has 13 residues. The CDR3 spells CAISDDAGYEQYF. The CDR3 nucleotides are TGTGCCATCAGTGACGACGCCGGCTACGAGCAGTACTTC.

V is TRBV4-2 and J is TRBJ2-1; possibly TRBD2 for D (5 bases). The CDR3 runs to 16 residues. Germline assignment: CDR1 LGHNA and CDR2 YNFKEQ. V was shortened by 0 bases and J by 5 bases, with 14 bases between the two germline ends. The CDR3 sequence is CASSQEAATRNNEQFF. The CDR3 bases are TGTGCCAGCAGCCAAGAAGCCGCCACTAGGAACAATGAGCAGTTCTTC.

V gene TRBV4-1 combines with J gene TRBJ2-1, with D possibly matching TRBD2 (5 bases). This CDR3 is built from 16 residues. Trimming pared 0 bases from V and 6 bases from J, leaving 15 bases between. Germline assignment: CDR1 MGHRA and CDR2 YSYEKL. As DNA, the CDR3 is TGCGCCAGCAGCCAAGATCCCGCACCGGGAATCAATGAGCAGTTCTTC. This gives the protein CASSQDPAPGINEQFF.

The rearrangement uses TRBV29-1 and TRBJ2-3; the D is unclear. Germline V gene data show CDR1 as SQVTM and CDR2 as ANQGSEA. This CDR3 region has 14 residues. The V and J ends lost 4 bases and 2 bases respectively, with 13 bases between them. In nucleotides, the CDR3 is TGCAGCGTTGCGCCGGCCTGGAACACAGATACGCAGTATTTT. It codes for CSVAPAWNTDTQYF.

The CDR3 here is CAISESGPPTDTQYF. The CDR3 nucleotides are TGTGCCATCAGTGAGAGTGGCCCCCCTACAGATACGCAGTATTTT. The chain joins TRBV10-3 to TRBJ2-3, with D uncertain. With 2 bases removed from V and 3 bases from J, the gap between germline ends came to 12 bases. CDR1 ENHRY and CDR2 SYGVKD come from the germline V gene. The CDR3 has 15 amino acids.

The chain carries TRBV2 and TRBJ2-3, with TRBD2 matching 8 bases. The germline V gene encodes CDR1 SNHLY and CDR2 FYNNEI. V shed 6 bases, J shed 4 bases, and the junction held 3 bases outside the gene matches. The CDR3 covers 13 residues. CDR3 protein: CASRGLVSDTQYF. CDR3 bases: TGTGCCAGCAGGGGACTAGTCTCAGATACGCAGTATTTT.

The V and J genes are TRBV2 and TRBJ1-5, with a weak D call TRBD1 (5 bases). V gave up 9 bases and J gave up 6 bases, with 15 bases separating them. Germline assignment: CDR1 SNHLY and CDR2 FYNNEI. The length of the CDR3 is 13 residues. The CDR3 is CASNRDRLQPQHF. The CDR3 nucleotides read TGTGCCAGTAACCGGGACCGGCTTCAGCCCCAGCATTTT. Full variable domain (outside the CDR3, taken from reference TRBV2 and TRBJ1-5): EPEVTQTPSHQVTQMGQEVILRCVPISNHLYFYWYRQILGQKVEFLVSFYNNEISEKSEIFDDQFSVERPDGSNFTLKIRSTKLEDSAMYFCASNRDRLQPQHFGDGTRLSIL.

The chain combines TRBV13 with TRBJ2-7; D is ambiguous. The CDR3 covers 16 residues. With 0 bases removed from V and 6 bases from J, the gap between germline ends came to 18 bases. The V gene's germline CDR1 is PRHDT and CDR2 FYEKMQ (reference sequence). Here the CDR3 DNA reads TGTGCCAGCAGCTTAGGCAGGTGGCAGGTTGCAGGCGAGCAGTACTTC. Encoded protein: CASSLGRWQVAGEQYF.

The chain links TRBV30 to TRBJ1-6; no definite D call. Trimming removed 0 bases from V and 10 bases from J, with 16 bases in between. The germline gives CDR1 GTSNPN, CDR2 SVGIG (reference sequence). This CDR3 has 15 residues. The CDR3 spells CAWSVNVVTVSPLHF. The CDR3 DNA reads TGTGCCTGGAGTGTGAACGTCGTCACAGTATCACCCCTCCACTTT.

This clone was seen a few times. The chain has TRBV2 and TRBJ1-2, with 7 bases that match TRBD1. Germline V gene lookup returns CDR1 SNHLY and CDR2 FYNNEI. The trim removed 7 bases at V and 4 bases at J, leaving 6 bases unmatched. The CDR3 covers 13 residues. The CDR3 coding sequence is TGTGCCAGCACCGGACAGGCGGCCTATGGCTACACCTTC. It yields the protein CASTGQAAYGYTF.

The rearrangement links TRBV23-1 to TRBJ2-5; the D is unclear. TRBV23-1 qualifies as an ORF whose function is uncertain. V was clipped by 4 bases and J by 5 bases, with 8 bases between them. CDR3 length: 12 amino acids. The CDR3 nucleotides are TGCGCCAGCAGTCGCGCAAAGGAGACCCAGTACTTC. Encoded protein: CASSRAKETQYF.

Only one count was recorded for this clone. The genes are TRBV6-6 and TRBJ2-5; TRBD2 matches 8 bases. J lost 5 bases, V lost 8 bases, and 13 bases had no gene match. Germline V gene sequence: CDR1 MNHNY, CDR2 SVGAGI (reference sequence). This CDR3 region has 15 residues. This chain's CDR3 is CASRRPGGTMETQYF. CDR3 DNA sequence: TGTGCCAGCCGCCGGCCGGGGGGGACGATGGAGACCCAGTACTTC.

This sequence joins TRBV10-3 and TRBJ2-2; the match to TRBD1 covers 9 bases. V was pared by 11 bases and J by 3 bases, with 10 bases of the junction left unmatched. This CDR3 comprises 15 residues. Germline V gene lookup returns CDR1 ENHRY and CDR2 SYGVKD. In DNA, the CDR3 is TGTGCCTGCGCAGGACAGGGGTCGGACACCGGGGAGCTGTTTTTT. It translates to CACAGQGSDTGELFF.

This chain links TRBV15 with TRBJ2-2; 9 bases are shared with TRBD1. There are 18 residues in the CDR3. The trim removed 1 base at V and 5 bases at J, leaving 11 bases unmatched. CDR1 LNHNV and CDR2 YYDKDF come from the germline V gene (reference sequence). In nucleotides, the CDR3 is TGTGCCACCAGCAGAGGGTTAACAGGGGGCGCTAAGACCGGGGAGCTGTTTTTT. Protein: CATSRGLTGGAKTGELFF.

This clone came up a few times. This chain links TRBV2 with TRBJ2-5; TRBD1 or TRBD2 may be the D gene (5 bases each). Germline CDR1 and CDR2: SNHLY and FYNNEI. Trimming took off 5 bases at V and 14 bases at J, with 21 bases between the two ends. The CDR3 length is 13 residues. The CDR3 nucleotides read TGTGCCAGCAGTCCGCTGCTCCCGGGACCGGTTTACTTC. As protein: CASSPLLPGPVYF.

The chain carries TRBV29-1 and TRBJ2-7; possible D gene TRBD2, 6 bases. The CDR3 spans 13 residues. From germline, CDR1 is SQVTM and CDR2 ANQGSEA. V lost 7 bases and J lost 3, with 16 bases in between. CDR3: CSAGGPPGYEQYF. Written as DNA, the CDR3 is TGCAGCGCCGGGGGTCCACCTGGCTACGAGCAGTACTTC.